This T cell receptor (beta chain) came from a study of identical twins. TCRdb re-called the 5' RACE reads with MiXCR, one entry per CDR3 protein. The sample records just over 500,000 distinct CDR3 sequences, 20% to 25% being singletons. These data also featured in a second study, about T cells expressing NK-cell markers.

The receptor's source is a woman aged 18-29 years in good health. Sequences were obtained from CD4+ T cells sorted from blood.

The CDR3 bases are TGCAGTGCGCGTGCCGGGACAGCAAATTCACCCCTCCACTTT. Amino acids: CSARAGTANSPLHF. The chain links TRBV20-1 to TRBJ1-6, with TRBD1 identical over 7 bases. The CDR3 covers 14 residues. Germline CDR1 DFQATT, CDR2 SNEGSKA (reference sequence). Trimming at V came to 6 bases and at J to 7 bases, leaving 9 bases not matched to a gene.